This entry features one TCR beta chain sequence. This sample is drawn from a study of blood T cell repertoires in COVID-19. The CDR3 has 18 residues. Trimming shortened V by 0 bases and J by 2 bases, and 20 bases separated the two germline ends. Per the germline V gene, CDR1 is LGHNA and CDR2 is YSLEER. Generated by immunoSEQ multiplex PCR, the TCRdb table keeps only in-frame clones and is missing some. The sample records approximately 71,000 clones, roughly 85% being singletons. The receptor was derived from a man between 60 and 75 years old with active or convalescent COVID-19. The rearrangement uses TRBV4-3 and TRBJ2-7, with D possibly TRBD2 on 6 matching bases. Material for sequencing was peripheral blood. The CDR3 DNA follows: TGCGCCAGCAGCCAAGAAGAAGATTCGACTAGTTTAGCCTACGAGCAGTACTTC. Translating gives CASSQEEDSTSLAYEQYF.